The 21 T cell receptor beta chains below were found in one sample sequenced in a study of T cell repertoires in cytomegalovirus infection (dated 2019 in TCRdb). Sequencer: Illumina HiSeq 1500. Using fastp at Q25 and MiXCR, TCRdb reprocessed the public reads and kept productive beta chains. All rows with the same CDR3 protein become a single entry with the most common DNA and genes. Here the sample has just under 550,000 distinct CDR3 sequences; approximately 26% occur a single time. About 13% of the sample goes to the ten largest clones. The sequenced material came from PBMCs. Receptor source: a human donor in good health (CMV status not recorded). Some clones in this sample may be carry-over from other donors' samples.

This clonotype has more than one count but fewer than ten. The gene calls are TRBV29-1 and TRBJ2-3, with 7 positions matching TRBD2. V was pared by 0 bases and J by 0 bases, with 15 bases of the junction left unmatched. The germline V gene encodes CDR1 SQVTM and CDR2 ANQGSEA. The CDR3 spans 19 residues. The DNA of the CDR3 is TGCAGCGTTGAAGATTGGGCACGACTCCAGCGGGAAAGCACAGATACGCAGTATTTT. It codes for CSVEDWARLQRESTDTQYF.

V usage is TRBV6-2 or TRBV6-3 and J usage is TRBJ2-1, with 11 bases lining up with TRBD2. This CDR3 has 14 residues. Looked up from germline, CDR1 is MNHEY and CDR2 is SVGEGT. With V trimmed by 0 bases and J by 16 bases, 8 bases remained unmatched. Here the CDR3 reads CASSYSSGRDSGFF. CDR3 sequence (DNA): TGTGCCAGCAGTTACTCTAGCGGGAGGGATTCAGGCTTCTTC.

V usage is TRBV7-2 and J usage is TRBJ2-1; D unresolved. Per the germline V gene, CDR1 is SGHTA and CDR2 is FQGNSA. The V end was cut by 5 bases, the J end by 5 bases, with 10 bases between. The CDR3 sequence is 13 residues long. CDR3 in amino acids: CASSPILDNEQFF. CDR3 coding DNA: TGTGCCAGCAGCCCCATCTTGGACAATGAGCAGTTCTTC.

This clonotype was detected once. CDR3 sequence reads: CASSLNREGKAFF. The CDR3 DNA reads TGTGCCAGCAGCTTAAACAGGGAGGGCAAAGCTTTCTTT. The chain combines TRBV7-9 with TRBJ1-1; tentatively, D is TRBD1 (6 bases). The V end lost 2 bases, the J end lost 9 bases, and 13 bases lay between the germline ends. The CDR3 sequence is 13 residues long. The germline gives CDR1 SEHNR, CDR2 FQNEAQ (reference sequence).

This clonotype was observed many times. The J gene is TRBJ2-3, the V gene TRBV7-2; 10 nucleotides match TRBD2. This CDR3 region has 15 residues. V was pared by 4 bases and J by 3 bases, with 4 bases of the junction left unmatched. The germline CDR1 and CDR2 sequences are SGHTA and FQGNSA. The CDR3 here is CASSSAGLATDTQYF. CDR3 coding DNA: TGTGCCAGCAGCTCCGCGGGACTAGCGACAGATACGCAGTATTTT.

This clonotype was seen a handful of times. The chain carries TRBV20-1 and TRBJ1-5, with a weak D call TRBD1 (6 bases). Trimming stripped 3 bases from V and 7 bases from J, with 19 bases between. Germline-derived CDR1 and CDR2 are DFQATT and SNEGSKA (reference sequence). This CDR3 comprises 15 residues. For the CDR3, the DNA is TGCAGTGCTAGCCTAACTCCCAAGGGGGTACAGCCCCAGCATTTT. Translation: CSASLTPKGVQPQHF.

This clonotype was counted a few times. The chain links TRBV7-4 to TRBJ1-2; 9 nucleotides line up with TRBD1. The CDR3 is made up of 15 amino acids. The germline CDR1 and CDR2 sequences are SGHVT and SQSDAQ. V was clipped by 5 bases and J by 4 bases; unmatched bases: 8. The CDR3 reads CASSPDRGYLYGYTF. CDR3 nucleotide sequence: TGTGCCAGCAGCCCGGACAGGGGTTATCTCTATGGCTACACCTTC.

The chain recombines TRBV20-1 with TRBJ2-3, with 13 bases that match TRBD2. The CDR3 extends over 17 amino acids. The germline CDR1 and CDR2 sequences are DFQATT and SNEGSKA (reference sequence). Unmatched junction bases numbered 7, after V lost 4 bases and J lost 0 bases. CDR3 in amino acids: CSATGTSGASSTDTQYF. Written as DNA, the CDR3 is TGCAGTGCTACCGGGACTAGCGGGGCTTCTAGCACAGATACGCAGTATTTT.

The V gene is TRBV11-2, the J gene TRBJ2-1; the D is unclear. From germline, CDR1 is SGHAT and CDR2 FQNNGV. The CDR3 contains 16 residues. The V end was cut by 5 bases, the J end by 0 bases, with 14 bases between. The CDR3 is CASSARREYSYNEQFF. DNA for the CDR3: TGTGCCAGCAGCGCAAGGCGCGAATACTCCTACAATGAGCAGTTCTTC.

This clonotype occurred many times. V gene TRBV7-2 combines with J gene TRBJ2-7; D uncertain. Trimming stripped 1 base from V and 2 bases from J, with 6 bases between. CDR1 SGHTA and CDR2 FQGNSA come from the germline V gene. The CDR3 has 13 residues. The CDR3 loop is CASSLGRTYEQYV. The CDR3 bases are TGTGCCAGCAGCTTAGGACGCACCTACGAGCAGTACGTC.

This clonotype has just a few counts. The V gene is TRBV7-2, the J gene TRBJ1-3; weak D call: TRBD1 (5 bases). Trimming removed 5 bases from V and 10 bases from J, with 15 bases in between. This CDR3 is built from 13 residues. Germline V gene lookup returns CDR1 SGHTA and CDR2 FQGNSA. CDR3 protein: CASSQGVGFTIYF. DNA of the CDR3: TGTGCCAGCAGCCAAGGGGTGGGTTTTACCATATATTTT.

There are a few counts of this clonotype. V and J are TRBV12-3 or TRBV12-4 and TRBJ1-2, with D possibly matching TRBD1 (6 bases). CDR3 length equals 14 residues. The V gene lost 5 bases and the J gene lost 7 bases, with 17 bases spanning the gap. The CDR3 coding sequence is TGTGCCAGCAGTCCAGGGACAATCACTACTGGCTACACCTTC. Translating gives CASSPGTITTGYTF.

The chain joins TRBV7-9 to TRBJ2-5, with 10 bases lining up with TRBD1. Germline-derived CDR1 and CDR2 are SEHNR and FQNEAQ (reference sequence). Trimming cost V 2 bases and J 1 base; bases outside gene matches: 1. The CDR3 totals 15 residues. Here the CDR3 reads CASSLWDRGQETQYF. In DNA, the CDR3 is TGTGCCAGCAGCTTATGGGACAGGGGCCAAGAGACCCAGTACTTC.

The CDR3 sequence is CASSYRRTSGRIFQETQYF. CDR3 coding DNA: TGTGCCAGCAGTTACCGTAGGACTAGCGGGAGGATCTTTCAAGAGACCCAGTACTTC. J is TRBJ2-5 and V is TRBV6-6, with 14 bases that match TRBD2. Germline-derived CDR1 and CDR2 are MNHNY and SVGAGI (reference sequence). The CDR3 loop spans 19 amino acids. Trimming cost V 2 bases and J 2 bases; bases outside gene matches: 10.

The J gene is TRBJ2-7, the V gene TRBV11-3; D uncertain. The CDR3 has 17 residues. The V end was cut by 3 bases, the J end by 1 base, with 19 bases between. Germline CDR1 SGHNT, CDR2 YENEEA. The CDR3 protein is CASSFSLDVGESYEQYV. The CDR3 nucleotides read TGTGCCAGCAGCTTTTCCTTGGACGTTGGGGAATCCTACGAGCAGTACGTC.

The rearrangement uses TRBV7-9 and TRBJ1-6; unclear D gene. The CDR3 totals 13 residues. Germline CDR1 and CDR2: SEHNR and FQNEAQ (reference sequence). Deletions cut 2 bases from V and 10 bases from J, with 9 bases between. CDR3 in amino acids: CASSLLPGSPLHF. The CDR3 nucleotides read TGTGCCAGCAGCTTACTCCCTGGGTCACCCCTCCACTTT. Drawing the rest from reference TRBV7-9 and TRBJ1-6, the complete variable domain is DTGVSQNPRHKITKRGQNVTFRCDPISEHNRLYWYRQTLGQGPEFLTYFQNEAQLEKSRLLSDRFSAERPKGSFSTLEIQRTEQGDSAMYLCASSLLPGSPLHFGNGTRLTVT.

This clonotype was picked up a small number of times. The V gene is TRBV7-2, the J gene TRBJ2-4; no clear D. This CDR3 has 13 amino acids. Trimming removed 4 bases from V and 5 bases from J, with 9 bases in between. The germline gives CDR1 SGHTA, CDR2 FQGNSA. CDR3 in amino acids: CASSSTPENIQYF. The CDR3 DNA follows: TGTGCCAGCAGCTCGACACCCGAAAACATTCAGTACTTC.

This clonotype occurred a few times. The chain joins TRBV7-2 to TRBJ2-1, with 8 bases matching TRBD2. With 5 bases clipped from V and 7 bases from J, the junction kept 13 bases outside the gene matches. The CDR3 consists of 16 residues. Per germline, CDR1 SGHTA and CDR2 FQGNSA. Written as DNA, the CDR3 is TGTGCCAGCAGCAGCCTCTCACGGGAGGGTGGAAATGAGCAGTTCTTC. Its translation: CASSSLSREGGNEQFF.

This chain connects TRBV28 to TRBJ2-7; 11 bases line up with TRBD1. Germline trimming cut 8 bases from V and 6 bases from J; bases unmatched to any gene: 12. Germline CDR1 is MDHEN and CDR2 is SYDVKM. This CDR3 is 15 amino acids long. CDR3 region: CASCMTGTGGVEQYF. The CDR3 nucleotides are TGTGCCAGCTGTATGACCGGGACAGGGGGAGTCGAGCAGTACTTC.

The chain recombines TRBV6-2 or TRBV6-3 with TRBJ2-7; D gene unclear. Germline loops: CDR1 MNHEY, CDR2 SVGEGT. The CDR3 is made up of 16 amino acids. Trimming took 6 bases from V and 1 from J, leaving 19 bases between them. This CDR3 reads CASRAPSAGWSYEQYF. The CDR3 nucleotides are TGTGCCAGCAGGGCCCCCTCGGCAGGTTGGTCCTACGAGCAGTACTTC.

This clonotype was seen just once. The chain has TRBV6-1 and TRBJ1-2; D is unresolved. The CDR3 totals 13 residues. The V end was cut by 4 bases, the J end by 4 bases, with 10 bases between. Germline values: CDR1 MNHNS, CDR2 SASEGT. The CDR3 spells CASSGHLGYGYTF. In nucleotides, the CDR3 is TGTGCCAGCAGTGGACACTTGGGCTATGGCTACACCTTC.